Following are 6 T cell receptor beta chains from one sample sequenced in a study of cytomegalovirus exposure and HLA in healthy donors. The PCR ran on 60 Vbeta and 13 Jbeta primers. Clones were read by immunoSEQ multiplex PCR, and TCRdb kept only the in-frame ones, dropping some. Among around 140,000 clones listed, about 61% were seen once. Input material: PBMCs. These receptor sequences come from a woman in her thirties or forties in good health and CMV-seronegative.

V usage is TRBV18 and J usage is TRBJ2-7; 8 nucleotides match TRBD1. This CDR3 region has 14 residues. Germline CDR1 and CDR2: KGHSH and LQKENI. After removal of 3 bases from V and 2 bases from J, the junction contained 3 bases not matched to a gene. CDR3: CASSPDRGTYEQYF. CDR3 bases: TGTGCCAGCTCACCCGACAGGGGTACCTACGAGCAGTACTTC. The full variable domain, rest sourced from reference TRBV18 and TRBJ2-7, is NAGVMQNPRHLVRRRGQEARLRCSPMKGHSHVYWYRQLPEEGLKFMVYLQKENIIDESGMPKERFSAEFPKEGPSILRIQQVVRGDSAAYFCASSPDRGTYEQYFGPGTRLTVT.

In DNA, the CDR3 is TGTGCCAGCAGGGAACCGGGACAGGGGGGACAGACCCAGTACTTC. Protein sequence: CASREPGQGGQTQYF. J is TRBJ2-5 and V is TRBV6-1; 11 bases match TRBD1. Germline trimming cut 6 bases from V and 6 bases from J; bases unmatched to any gene: 9. This CDR3 is built from 15 residues. The germline CDR1 and CDR2 sequences are MNHNS and SASEGT.

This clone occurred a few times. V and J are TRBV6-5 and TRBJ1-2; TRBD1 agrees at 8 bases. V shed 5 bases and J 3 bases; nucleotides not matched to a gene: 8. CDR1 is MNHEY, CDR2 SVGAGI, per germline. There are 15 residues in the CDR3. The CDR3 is CASSGQGGGYYGYTF. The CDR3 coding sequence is TGTGCCAGCAGTGGACAGGGCGGAGGGTACTATGGCTACACCTTC.

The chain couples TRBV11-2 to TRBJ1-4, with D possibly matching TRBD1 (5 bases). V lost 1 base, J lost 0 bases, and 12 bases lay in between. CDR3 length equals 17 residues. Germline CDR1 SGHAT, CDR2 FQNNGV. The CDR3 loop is CASSLALAGPTNEKLFF. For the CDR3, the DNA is TGTGCCAGCAGCTTAGCCCTCGCAGGGCCAACTAATGAAAAACTGTTTTTT. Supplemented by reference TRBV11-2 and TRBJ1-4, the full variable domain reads EAGVAQSPRYKIIEKRQSVAFWCNPISGHATLYWYQQILGQGPKLLIQFQNNGVVDDSQLPKDRFSAERLKGVDSTLKIQPAKLEDSAVYLCASSLALAGPTNEKLFFGSGTQLSVL.

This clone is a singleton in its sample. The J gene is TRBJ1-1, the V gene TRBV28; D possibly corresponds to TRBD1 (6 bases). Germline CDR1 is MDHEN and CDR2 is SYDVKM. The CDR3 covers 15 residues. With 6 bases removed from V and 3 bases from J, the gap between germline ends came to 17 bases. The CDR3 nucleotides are TGTGCCAGCAGCTCAATTGACAGGCCCGACACTGAAGCTTTCTTT. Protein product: CASSSIDRPDTEAFF.

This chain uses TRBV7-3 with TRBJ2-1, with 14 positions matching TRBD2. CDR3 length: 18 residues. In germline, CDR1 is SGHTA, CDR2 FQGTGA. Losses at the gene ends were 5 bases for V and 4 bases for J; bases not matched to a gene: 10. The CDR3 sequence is CASSPRRTSGGRYNEQFF. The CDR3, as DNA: TGTGCCAGCAGCCCGCGCCGGACTAGCGGGGGGCGATACAATGAGCAGTTCTTC.